This is a list of T cell receptor beta chains from one sample in a study of glioma-infiltrating T cells. TCRdb passed the multiplex PCR reads through MiXCR, listing each CDR3 protein once. Of roughly 100,000 distinct CDR3 sequences in the sample, around 31% were seen once. The specimen was glioma tissue, nonneoplastic brain tissue, or PBMCs (not recorded which). Every receptor here comes from a human donor with low-grade glioma or glioblastoma, undergoing nonglioma brain surgery, or in good health (not recorded which). Both conserved end residues are part of each CDR3. The D gene is left open where the match is weak. Size values are once, few and many counts, or a class for expanded clones, and some rows have none.

clone_size	v_call	d_call	j_call	cdr3_nt	cdr3_aa
few	TRBV12-3/TRBV12-4	.	TRBJ2-3	TGTGCCAGCAGTTTAATCGGGGGGCGGACAGATACGCAGTATTTT	CASSLIGGRTDTQYF
once	TRBV2	.	TRBJ1-4	TGTGCCAGCAGGTCATGGGGCCAGATTGAAAAACTGTCTTTT	CASRSWGQIEKLSF
many	TRBV6-2/TRBV6-3	.	TRBJ1-5	TGTGCCAGCAGTTACGTGGGAAATCAGCCCCAGCATTTT	CASSYVGNQPQHF
many	TRBV28	.	TRBJ2-4	TGTGCCAGCAGACCCGGCAGTGTGGCCAAAAACATTCAGTACTTC	CASRPGSVAKNIQYF
.	TRBV12-3/TRBV12-4	.	TRBJ2-2	TGTGCCAGCAGTTTGGGGGGGGGACAGGAGCTGTTTTTT	CASSLGGGQELFF
.	TRBV29-1	.	TRBJ2-1	TGCAGCGTTGCAAGAGACAATGAGCAGTTCTTC	CSVARDNEQFF
.	TRBV4-2	.	TRBJ1-3	TGTGCCGGCAGCCGGGGACTTGGATCAAGGTCTGGAAACACCATATATTTT	CAGSRGLGSRSGNTIYF
.	TRBV9	.	TRBJ1-2	TGTGCCAGCACGGGTACGGAGGTCGGCTACACCTTC	CASTGTEVGYTF
few	TRBV4-1	TRBD2	TRBJ2-1	TGCGCCAGCAGCCAAGAAGGTATTCGCGGGGGTAGCAATGAGCAGTTCTTC	CASSQEGIRGGSNEQFF
.	TRBV18	TRBD2	TRBJ2-7	TGTGCCAGCTCACCACCCTGGACTAGCTCCTACGAGCAGTACTTC	CASSPPWTSSYEQYF
many	TRBV7-2	TRBD1	TRBJ1-6	TGTGCCAGCAGCTTAGCGGGCGCGGGACAGGGGAATTCACCCCTCCACTTT	CASSLAGAGQGNSPLHF
many	TRBV6-1	.	TRBJ2-3	TGTGCCAGCAGCCCAGCGGACACAGATACGCAGTATTTT	CASSPADTDTQYF
many	TRBV4-3	TRBD2	TRBJ2-7	TGCGCCAGCAGCCAAGATATCTCCGGGACTAGGGGGATCGGGCAGTACTTC	CASSQDISGTRGIGQYF
many	TRBV2	.	TRBJ1-1	TGTGCCAGCAGCCAACGGGACATACGAGGCACTGAAGCTTTCTTT	CASSQRDIRGTEAFF
.	TRBV9	.	TRBJ2-5	TGTGCCAGCAGCCCACTCGGAGGTGTAAGGACCCAGTACTTC	CASSPLGGVRTQYF